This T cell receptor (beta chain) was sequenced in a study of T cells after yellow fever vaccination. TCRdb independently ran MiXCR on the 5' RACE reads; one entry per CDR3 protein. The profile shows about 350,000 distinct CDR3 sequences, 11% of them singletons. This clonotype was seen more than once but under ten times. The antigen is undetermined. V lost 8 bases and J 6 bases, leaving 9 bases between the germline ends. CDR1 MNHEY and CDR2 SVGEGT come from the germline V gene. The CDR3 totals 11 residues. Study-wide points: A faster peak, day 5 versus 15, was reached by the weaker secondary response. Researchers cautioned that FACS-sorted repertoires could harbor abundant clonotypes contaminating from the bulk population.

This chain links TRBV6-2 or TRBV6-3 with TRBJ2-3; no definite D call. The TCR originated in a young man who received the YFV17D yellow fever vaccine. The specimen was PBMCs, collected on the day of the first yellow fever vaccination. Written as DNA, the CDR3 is TGTGCCAGCGGCCAGACTGATACGCAGTATTTT. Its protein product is CASGQTDTQYF.